This entry concerns a single TCR beta chain. This record belongs to a study of siplizumab effects on memory and regulatory T cells. Assay used: immunoSEQ multiplex PCR; TCRdb lists only in-frame clones, some missing. The table shows approximately 100,000 clones, with 80% to 95% occurring only once. This CDR3 comprises 11 residues. Germline CDR1 is SGHNT and CDR2 is YENEEA. Between the trimmed V and J ends, which lost 5 bases and 5 bases, there was a span of 6 bases. The TCR comes from a human donor in good health. Sequenced: non-Treg CD4+ T cells sorted from blood. The genes are TRBV11-3 and TRBJ1-1; no clear D gene. The DNA for the CDR3 is TGTGCCAGCAGCGAGAAGACTGAAGCTTTCTTT. It is translated as CASSEKTEAFF.